Presented here are 14 T cell receptor beta chains from one specimen sequenced in a study of T cell repertoires in cytomegalovirus infection. TCRdb reanalysed the reads using MiXCR and keeps one entry per CDR3 protein. Among approximately 180,000 distinct CDR3 sequences listed, roughly a sixth were seen once. Sequences were obtained from CD8+ T cells from PBMCs. These receptors originate from a human donor in good health (CMV status not recorded). Some clones in this sample may be carry-over from other donors' samples.

This clonotype has only a few counts. The V gene is TRBV29-1, the J gene TRBJ1-2; D uncertain. From germline, CDR1 is SQVTM and CDR2 ANQGSEA. The CDR3 spans 14 residues. Trimming took 7 bases from V and 6 from J, leaving 21 bases between them. CDR3 loop: CSGVVGFGSNGYTF. CDR3 nucleotide sequence: TGCAGCGGGGTAGTGGGATTCGGATCGAATGGCTACACCTTC.

This chain uses TRBV19 with TRBJ1-1; 7 bases fit TRBD1. Per germline, CDR1 LNHDA and CDR2 SQIVND (reference sequence). Trimming removed 5 bases from V and 0 bases from J; junction bases left unmatched: 9. The CDR3 has 16 residues. The DNA of the CDR3 is TGTGCCAGTAGTGGGGGACAGACTGGCATGAACACTGAAGCTTTCTTT. Translated, it gives CASSGGQTGMNTEAFF.

The rearrangement joins TRBV7-9 to TRBJ1-2; 8 bases map to TRBD1. Germline V lookup: CDR1 SEHNR, CDR2 FQNEAQ (reference sequence). J was trimmed by 4 bases and V by 4 bases; bases with no gene match: 5. This CDR3 has 14 amino acids. In DNA form, the CDR3 reads TGTGCCAGCAGCTCCGGACAGGGCGGCTATGGCTACACCTTC. It codes for CASSSGQGGYGYTF.

V is TRBV11-1 and J is TRBJ1-2; D may be TRBD1 (6 bases). Germline V gene lookup returns CDR1 SGHAT and CDR2 FQDESV (reference sequence). Trimming removed 5 bases from V and 5 bases from J, with 18 bases in between. The length of the CDR3 is 15 residues. DNA of the CDR3: TGTGCCAGCAGCCCAGCAGGGGACTCGATTTATGGCTACACCTTC. It specifies CASSPAGDSIYGYTF.

In this sample, this clonotype turned up a few times. The genes are TRBV6-6 and TRBJ1-2; 7 bases line up with TRBD1. The CDR3 runs 19 residues. Trimming removed 6 bases from V and 2 bases from J; junction bases left unmatched: 21. The germline CDR1 and CDR2 sequences are MNHNY and SVGAGI (reference sequence). CDR3 sequence reads: CASSPPGGAKVAPNYGYTF. CDR3 nucleotides: TGTGCCAGCAGCCCCCCAGGGGGGGCGAAGGTTGCCCCCAACTATGGCTACACCTTC.

The chain uses TRBV7-2 and TRBJ2-1; 7 nucleotides match TRBD2. Germline CDR1 is SGHTA and CDR2 is FQGNSA. The CDR3 is 15 residues long. The V and J ends lost 1 base and 4 bases, in that order; junction bases with no gene match: 4. CDR3 sequence reads: CASSLEAGEYNEQFF. In nucleotides, the CDR3 is TGTGCCAGCAGCTTAGAGGCGGGGGAGTACAATGAGCAGTTCTTC.

This clonotype turned up a few times. This chain connects TRBV11-2 to TRBJ2-4, with D hard to call. Germline V CDR1 and CDR2: SGHAT, FQNNGV. CDR3 length: 11 residues. V shed 6 bases and J shed 5 bases, with 5 bases lying between them. The CDR3: CASSGENIQYF. In DNA, the CDR3 is TGTGCCAGCAGTGGTGAAAACATTCAGTACTTC.

This chain links TRBV6-1 with TRBJ2-5; possible D gene TRBD1, 6 bases. The CDR3 has 12 residues. Trimming took 4 bases from V and 13 from J, leaving 16 bases between them. CDR1 MNHNS and CDR2 SASEGT come from the germline V gene. The CDR3 loop is CASSALMGAGYF. The CDR3 DNA reads TGTGCCAGCAGTGCCCTCATGGGGGCCGGGTACTTC.

Only a few counts were recorded for this clonotype. The chain couples TRBV5-6 to TRBJ1-5; D may be TRBD1 (5 bases). The CDR3 extends over 14 amino acids. Germline-derived CDR1 and CDR2 are SGHDT and YYEEEE. V was shortened by 1 base and J by 3 bases, with 8 bases between the two germline ends. The CDR3 DNA reads TGTGCCAGCAGCTTGAAGGGGTTCAATCAGCCCCAGCATTTT. Protein product: CASSLKGFNQPQHF.

This chain connects TRBV27 to TRBJ2-7; no firm D call. The CDR3 contains 16 residues. Trimming took 5 bases from V and 3 from J, leaving 20 bases between them. Germline loops: CDR1 MNHEY, CDR2 SMNVEV (reference sequence). CDR3 DNA: TGTGCCAGCAGTGCCCGTGAACGGGCTGGTTTCTACGAGCAGTACTTC. It is translated as CASSARERAGFYEQYF.

The J gene is TRBJ2-1, the V gene TRBV28; D is uncertain. This CDR3 has 13 residues. Germline V gene data show CDR1 as MDHEN and CDR2 as SYDVKM. V gave up 3 bases and J gave up 6 bases, with 9 bases separating them. The CDR3 sequence is CASSFPPPNEQFF. The CDR3 DNA follows: TGTGCCAGCAGTTTTCCCCCCCCCAATGAGCAGTTCTTC.

About this clonotype: The junction shows a germline mismatch at one end, possibly a read error. The genes are TRBV3-1 and TRBJ2-2; 8 bases line up with TRBD1. In germline, CDR1 is LGHDT, CDR2 YNNKEL (reference sequence). The CDR3 spans 16 residues. The CDR3 DNA reads TGTGCCAGCAGCCCAGCCCAGGGGGCGAAGACCGGGGAGCTGTTTTTT. Its translation: CASSPAQGAKTGELFF. Full variable domain (missing parts from reference TRBV3-1 and TRBJ2-2): DTAVSQTPKYLVTQMGNDKSIKCEQNLGHDTMYWYKQDSKKFLKIMFSYNNKELIINETVPNRFSPKSPDKAHLNLHINSLELGDSAVYFCASSPAQGAKTGELFFGEGSRLTVL.

The table lists this clonotype with a few counts. CDR3 nucleotides: TGTGCCAGTAGTCAGCCGGGACAGAGGTTAGACGAGCAGTACTTC. It translates to CASSQPGQRLDEQYF. J is TRBJ2-7 and V is TRBV19; 7 nucleotides line up with TRBD1. The germline V gene encodes CDR1 LNHDA and CDR2 SQIVND (reference sequence). The V segment lost 5 bases and the J segment 5 bases; nucleotides outside the gene matches: 12. The CDR3 runs 15 residues. The variable domain in full, completed from reference TRBV19 and TRBJ2-7, reads DGGITQSPKYLFRKEGQNVTLSCEQNLNHDAMYWYRQDPGQGLRLIYYSQIVNDFQKGDIAEGYSVSREKKESFPLTVTSAQKNPTAFYLCASSQPGQRLDEQYFGPGTRLTVT.

This clonotype showed up just a few times. The chain links TRBV2 to TRBJ1-1, with a weak D call TRBD1 (6 bases). Between the trimmed V and J ends, which lost 2 bases and 8 bases, there was a span of 9 bases. Germline V CDR1 and CDR2: SNHLY, FYNNEI. The CDR3 runs 12 residues. The CDR3 loop reads CASSETGTEAFF. CDR3 DNA: TGTGCCAGCAGTGAAACAGGGACCGAAGCTTTCTTT.